This TCR beta chain was sequenced during a study of T cell changes during pregnancy in multiple sclerosis. Only in-frame clones appear in the TCRdb table, and some are missing; sequencing was by immunoSEQ multiplex PCR. This repertoire shows 38,000 or so clones, around 94% found once; its top ten account for roughly 1.2%. Germline V CDR1 and CDR2: LGHNA, YSLEER. There are 14 residues in the CDR3. The receptor was derived from a female donor with multiple sclerosis, enrolled in a pregnancy study. The sequences come from peripheral blood, collected before pregnancy. V usage is TRBV4-3 and J usage is TRBJ2-5; 7 bases agree with TRBD1. The DNA end lines up better with TRBJ2-7; the J call may be wrong. The chain's CDR3 is CASSQAGTDYEQYF. The CDR3 nucleotides read TGCGCCAGCAGCCAAGCGGGGACAGATTACGAGCAGTACTTC.